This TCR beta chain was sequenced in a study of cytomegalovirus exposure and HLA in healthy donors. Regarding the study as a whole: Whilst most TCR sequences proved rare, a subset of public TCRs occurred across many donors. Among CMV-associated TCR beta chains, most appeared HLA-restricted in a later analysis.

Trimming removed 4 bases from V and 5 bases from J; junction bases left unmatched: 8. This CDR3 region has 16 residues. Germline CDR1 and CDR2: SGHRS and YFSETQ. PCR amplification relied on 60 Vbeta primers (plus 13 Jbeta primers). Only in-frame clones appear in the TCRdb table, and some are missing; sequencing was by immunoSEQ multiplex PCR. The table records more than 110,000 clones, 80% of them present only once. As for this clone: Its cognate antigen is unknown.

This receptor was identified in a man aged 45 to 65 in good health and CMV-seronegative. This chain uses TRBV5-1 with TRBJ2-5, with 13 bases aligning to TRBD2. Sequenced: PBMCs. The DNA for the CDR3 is TGCGCCAGCAGCATGACTAGCGGGGGGTATGGGGAGACCCAGTACTTC. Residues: CASSMTSGGYGETQYF.